The T cell receptor (beta chain) described here comes from a study of CD8+CD57+ T cells in acquired aplastic anemia. Background on the study: Isolated CD4+ and CD8+ cells, once sorted, yielded DNA averaging about 3 ug.

In patients chosen for sequencing, flow cytometry had shown CD8+CD57+ cell expansion. Patients had undergone no therapy by the time their blood was sampled. For CDR3 and TCR beta VDJ profiling, genomic DNA was the template used. TCRdb re-called the reads with MiXCR, one entry per CDR3 protein. The table shows more than 150,000 distinct CDR3 sequences, with 40% to 50% occurring only once. This clonotype was counted between two and nine times. A much larger clone sits a single nucleotide away, making a read error possible. In this CDR3 the conserved last residue, phenylalanine or tryptophan, is missing, so a read error is likely. J lost 6 bases, V lost 4 bases, and 5 bases had no gene match. The CDR3 totals 13 residues. Germline CDR1 is SEHNR and CDR2 is FQNEAQ (reference sequence).

Specimen: sorted CD4+, CD8+, or CD8+CD57+ T cells (not recorded which) from PBMCs. The sequence was obtained from a human donor with aplastic anemia. J is TRBJ1-1 and V is TRBV7-9, with 7 bases lining up with TRBD1. The CDR3 region has the DNA TGTGCCAGCAGCTCAGAAGGGGGCGCTGAAGCTTTCCTT. This codes for CASSSEGGAEAFL.